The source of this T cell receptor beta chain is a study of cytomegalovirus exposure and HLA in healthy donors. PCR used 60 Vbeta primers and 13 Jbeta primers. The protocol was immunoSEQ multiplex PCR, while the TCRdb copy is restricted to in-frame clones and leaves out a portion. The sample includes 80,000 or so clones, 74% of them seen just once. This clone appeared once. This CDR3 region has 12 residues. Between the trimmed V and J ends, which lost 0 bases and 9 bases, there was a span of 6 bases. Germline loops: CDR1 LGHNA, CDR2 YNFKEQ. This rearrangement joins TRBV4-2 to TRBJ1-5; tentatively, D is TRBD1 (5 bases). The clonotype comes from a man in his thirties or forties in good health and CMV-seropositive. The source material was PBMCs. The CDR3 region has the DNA TGTGCCAGCAGCCAAGACGGGGGGCCCCAGCATTTT. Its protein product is CASSQDGGPQHF.